A single T cell receptor (beta chain) is shown here with its context. This sample is drawn from a study of blood T cell repertoires in COVID-19. Across the whole study: Samples of COVID-19 (acute and convalescent) were obtained from the United States, Italy and Spain. Nucleic acid was either cDNA or gDNA, and it came from T cells, B-cell-depleted T cells, or PBMCs.

As originally analysed: The assay estimated nucleated cells by amplifying reference gene primers. The repertoire was sequenced with immunoSEQ multiplex PCR; TCRdb's copy has only in-frame clones and lacks some. The V and J calls and clone size were taken over from that table, and D and trimming were inferred from the DNA. The top ten hold roughly 2.9% of the sample, which has over 130,000 clones, about 82% seen once. The origin of this receptor is a man aged 45-65 years with acute or convalescent COVID-19. The material sequenced was peripheral blood.

The CDR3 nucleotides read TGTGCCAGCAGCTTAGTTTCGGGAGGATGGAGTTCACCCCTCCACTTT. This translates into CASSLVSGGWSSPLHF. The rearrangement uses TRBV7-9 and TRBJ1-6; D is unclear. Germline V gene sequence: CDR1 SEHNR, CDR2 FQNEAQ (reference sequence). The CDR3 has 16 amino acids. Deletions cut 1 base from V and 9 bases from J, with 16 bases between.